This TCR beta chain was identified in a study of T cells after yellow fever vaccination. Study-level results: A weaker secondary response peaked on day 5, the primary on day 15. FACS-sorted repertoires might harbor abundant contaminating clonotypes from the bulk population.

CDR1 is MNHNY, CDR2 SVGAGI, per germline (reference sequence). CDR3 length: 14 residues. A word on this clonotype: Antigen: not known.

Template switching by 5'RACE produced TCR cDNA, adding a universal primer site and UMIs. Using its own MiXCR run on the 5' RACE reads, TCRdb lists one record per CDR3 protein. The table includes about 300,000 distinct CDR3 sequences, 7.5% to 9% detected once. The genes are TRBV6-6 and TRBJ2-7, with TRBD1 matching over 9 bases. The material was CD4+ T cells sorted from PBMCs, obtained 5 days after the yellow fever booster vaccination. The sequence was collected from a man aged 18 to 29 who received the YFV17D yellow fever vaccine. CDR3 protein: CASGDRGSAYEQYF. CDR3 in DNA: TGTGCATCTGGAGACAGGGGGTCAGCCTACGAGCAGTACTTC.